A selection of T cell receptor beta chains follows, all from one sample in a study of shared clonotypes between healthy human individuals. The table came from immunoSEQ multiplex PCR; TCRdb's copy has only in-frame clones and leaves some out. The data contain 2 million to 2.5 million clones, about 94% of them seen just once; the ten biggest clones take up over 0.1%. The sample consisted of naive CD4+ T cells sorted from blood. The receptors were gathered from a man younger than 30 in good health. Both conserved end residues are part of each CDR3. The D gene is left open where the match is weak. The size of a clone is reported for some rows only, either as once, few or many, or as a class for expanded clones.

clone_size,v_call,d_call,j_call,cdr3_nt,cdr3_aa
NA,TRBV5-1,NA,TRBJ2-7,TGCGCCAGCAGCTGGGATAGCGGCCCCTACGAGCAGTACTTC,CASSWDSGPYEQYF
NA,TRBV9,TRBD2,TRBJ2-5,TGTGCCAGCAGCGTAGGGCTAGCGGGAGGGAGAGAAGAGACCCAGTACTTC,CASSVGLAGGREETQYF
NA,TRBV5-1,NA,TRBJ2-1,TGCGCCAGCAGCGTAGACCCGGGGGTTGGCAATGAGCAGTTCTTC,CASSVDPGVGNEQFF
NA,TRBV18,NA,TRBJ1-1,TGTGCCAGCTCCCTTGGGGTGGACACTGAAGCTTTCTTT,CASSLGVDTEAFF
NA,TRBV6-5,TRBD1,TRBJ1-5,TGTGCCAGCAGCCGCGGACAGGGGCAGCTCCAGCATTTT,CASSRGQGQLQHF
once,TRBV19,NA,TRBJ1-5,TGTGCCAGTAGTATAGATGTTGGGTTCAGGTATAGCAATCAGCCCCAGCATTTT,CASSIDVGFRYSNQPQHF
once,TRBV7-8,TRBD2,TRBJ2-7,TGTGCCAGCAGCTTAGAGTTTAGCGGGAGGCCTTTCGGCGAGCAGTACTTC,CASSLEFSGRPFGEQYF
NA,TRBV5-1,NA,TRBJ1-2,TGCGCCAGTGCTCAGGGGCTGGGCTATGGCTACACCTTC,CASAQGLGYGYTF
NA,TRBV5-1,NA,TRBJ1-1,TGCGCCAGCAGCTTGGTATCCAGGGACACTGAAGCTTTCTTT,CASSLVSRDTEAFF
NA,TRBV10-3,TRBD1,TRBJ1-3,TGTGCCATCAGTTCCGGGACAGCCTCTGGAAACACCATATATTTT,CAISSGTASGNTIYF
NA,TRBV30,NA,TRBJ1-3,TGTGCCTGGAGCCCTTCGACAGGACTGCTTGGAAACACCATATATTTT,CAWSPSTGLLGNTIYF
NA,TRBV19,NA,TRBJ1-5,TGTGCCAGTAGTATTGACGGGGATCAGCCCCAGCATTTT,CASSIDGDQPQHF
once,TRBV9,TRBD1,TRBJ1-1,TGTGCCAGCAGCGTCCACCGGGACAGGGTGTCAGCGGCTTTCTTT,CASSVHRDRVSAAFF
NA,TRBV30,NA,TRBJ2-7,TGTGCCCATAGGGCAAACTCCTACGAGCAGTACTTC,CAHRANSYEQYF
NA,TRBV7-8,NA,TRBJ1-2,TGTGCCAGCAGCCCCGAGAGGGGGTTGGGCTACACCTTC,CASSPERGLGYTF
NA,TRBV7-2,NA,TRBJ2-3,TGTGCCAGCAGCCCAGGACCATCGATGGATACGCAGTATTTT,CASSPGPSMDTQYF
once,TRBV7-9,NA,TRBJ1-1,TGTGCCAGCAGCTTCACCGATACGAACACTGAAGCTTTCTTT,CASSFTDTNTEAFF
once,TRBV5-4,TRBD2,TRBJ2-4,TGTGCCAGCAGCTCGGGACTATTCGATATAGCCAAAAACATTCAGTACTTC,CASSSGLFDIAKNIQYF
NA,TRBV6-1,NA,TRBJ2-7,TGTGCCAGCAGTGAGCGGCAGGGGATGAGCTCCTACGAGCAGTACTTC,CASSERQGMSSYEQYF
once,TRBV7-2,TRBD1,TRBJ2-1,TGTGCCAGCAGCCGAGGACAGGGAGGTGGATACAATGAGCAGTTCTTC,CASSRGQGGGYNEQFF
once,TRBV4-2,NA,TRBJ2-1,TGTGCCAGCAGCCAAACGAGGGCCTCCTACAATGAGCAGTTCTTC,CASSQTRASYNEQFF
few,TRBV30,NA,TRBJ1-1,TGTGCCTGGAGTGTACCATTGGGCACTGAAGCTTTCTTT,CAWSVPLGTEAFF
NA,TRBV2,NA,TRBJ1-1,TGTGCCAGCAGGAACAGGGCCTTGAACACTGAAGCTTTCTTT,CASRNRALNTEAFF
NA,TRBV2,NA,TRBJ2-1,TGTGCCAGCGGAAATCAGGACCTCTCCTACAATGAGCAGTTCTTC,CASGNQDLSYNEQFF
NA,TRBV28,NA,TRBJ2-2,TGTGCCAGCAGGAGGGGGGGTAACACCGGGGAGCTGTTTTTT,CASRRGGNTGELFF
NA,TRBV19,TRBD2,TRBJ2-7,TGTGCCAGTAGAGGGACTAGTACGGGCTACGAGCAGTACTTC,CASRGTSTGYEQYF
once,TRBV25-1,NA,TRBJ2-4,TGTGCCAGCAGCGGGAATGGCAAAAACATTCAGTACTTC,CASSGNGKNIQYF
NA,TRBV4-2,NA,TRBJ1-3,TGTGCCAGCAGCCAAGATTTGTCAGGAACTGGAAACACCATATATTTT,CASSQDLSGTGNTIYF
once,TRBV29-1,NA,TRBJ1-1,TGCAGCGCTTCCCAGGGCGGCGGGAGCACTGAAGCTTTCTTT,CSASQGGGSTEAFF
NA,TRBV5-5,NA,TRBJ1-6,TGTGCCAGCAGCTCCGAGGGAAGGAAGGATTCACCCCTCCACTTT,CASSSEGRKDSPLHF
NA,TRBV19,TRBD2,TRBJ2-1,TGTGCCAGTAGCCGGGGACTAGCGGGAGGGTATGAGCAGTTCTTC,CASSRGLAGGYEQFF
NA,TRBV7-2,TRBD2,TRBJ2-2,TGTGCCGCCACCTTGGGGGGGACCAACACCGGGGAGCTGTTTTTT,CAATLGGTNTGELFF
NA,TRBV6-5,TRBD1,TRBJ2-3,TGTGCCAGCAGTCGGGGACAGGGGGAAGGTACGCAGTATTTT,CASSRGQGEGTQYF
NA,TRBV5-1,TRBD2,TRBJ2-5,TGCGCCAGCAGCTACGGTGGGGGTAGCGGGATTCAAGAGACCCAGTACTTC,CASSYGGGSGIQETQYF
NA,TRBV5-1,NA,TRBJ1-5,TGCGCCAGCAGCTTGGACAGTCCGGGGCAGCCCCAGCATTTT,CASSLDSPGQPQHF
NA,TRBV4-2,NA,TRBJ2-2,TGTGCCAGCAGCCTGGTAGAAACCGGGGAGCTGTTTTTT,CASSLVETGELFF
NA,TRBV5-4,NA,TRBJ2-2,TGTGCCAGCAGCTTGCGGGGCCCCGGGGAGCTGTTTTTT,CASSLRGPGELFF
NA,TRBV30,NA,TRBJ1-2,TGTGCCCAGGGTCAGGACTATGGCTACACCTTC,CAQGQDYGYTF
NA,TRBV6-5,NA,TRBJ2-5,TGTGCCAGCAGTTACGGGGGGCCGAGGGAGACCCAGTACTTC,CASSYGGPRETQYF
NA,TRBV28,NA,TRBJ2-2,TGTGCCAGCAGCCTAGACCGGACAGTGGCCGTCGGGGAGCTGTTTTTT,CASSLDRTVAVGELFF
NA,TRBV19,NA,TRBJ2-7,TGTGCCAGTAGGGCGGACAGAACGCAAGAACAGTACTTC,CASRADRTQEQYF
NA,TRBV10-3,NA,TRBJ2-7,TGTGCCGCTAGGGCAGGAAGCTCCTACGAGCAGTACTTC,CAARAGSSYEQYF
NA,TRBV10-3,NA,TRBJ2-7,TGTGCCATCAGTAAACAAGCTCTGGCCGAGCAGTACTTC,CAISKQALAEQYF
NA,TRBV28,TRBD1,TRBJ2-7,TGTGCCAGCAGTTCTGCCGGGACAGGTTCCTACGAGCAGTACTTC,CASSSAGTGSYEQYF
NA,TRBV7-2,NA,TRBJ1-1,TGTGCCAGCAGCTTAGCCCGAATCGACATGTCCACTGAAGCTTTCTTT,CASSLARIDMSTEAFF
NA,TRBV18,TRBD1,TRBJ1-1,TGTGCCAGCTCACTAAACAGGGGAGACACTGAAGCTTTCTTT,CASSLNRGDTEAFF
NA,TRBV18,NA,TRBJ1-1,TGTGCCAGCTCACCACTGCGATCCACTGAAGCTTTCTTT,CASSPLRSTEAFF
NA,TRBV7-2,NA,TRBJ2-7,TGTGCCAGCGCCGTCCGCTCCTACGAGCAGTACTTC,CASAVRSYEQYF
NA,TRBV11-2,NA,TRBJ2-7,TGTGCCAGCAGCTTAGATGTGCTATCCTACGAGCAGTACTTC,CASSLDVLSYEQYF
NA,TRBV28,NA,TRBJ2-6,TGTGCCAGCAGTTTATCGATCGGGGCCAACGTCCTGACTTTC,CASSLSIGANVLTF
NA,TRBV7-9,NA,TRBJ2-6,TGTGCCAGCAGCTTGTATAGGCCCTCTGGGGCCAACGTCCTGACTTTC,CASSLYRPSGANVLTF
NA,TRBV10-3,NA,TRBJ2-7,TGTGCCATCAGTGAACGAGAGTACGAGCAGTACTTC,CAISEREYEQYF
NA,TRBV7-2,TRBD2,TRBJ2-7,TGTGCCAGCACCGTAGGGGGACTAGCGGGAGGCCCCGGGAACGAGCAGTACTTC,CASTVGGLAGGPGNEQYF
NA,TRBV19,NA,TRBJ1-5,TGTGCCAGTACGTCGAACAGTCAGCCCCAGCATTTT,CASTSNSQPQHF
once,TRBV6-1,NA,TRBJ2-1,TGTGCCAGCAGTGTTTTGGGGGATTCCTACAATGAGCAGTTCTTC,CASSVLGDSYNEQFF
NA,TRBV5-6,TRBD1,TRBJ1-3,TGTGCCAGCAGCTTACAAAGGACAGGAGGAAACACCATATATTTT,CASSLQRTGGNTIYF
NA,TRBV30,TRBD2,TRBJ2-2,TGTGCCTGGAGTCCTAGCGGGAGCTTCACCGGGGAGCTGTTTTTT,CAWSPSGSFTGELFF